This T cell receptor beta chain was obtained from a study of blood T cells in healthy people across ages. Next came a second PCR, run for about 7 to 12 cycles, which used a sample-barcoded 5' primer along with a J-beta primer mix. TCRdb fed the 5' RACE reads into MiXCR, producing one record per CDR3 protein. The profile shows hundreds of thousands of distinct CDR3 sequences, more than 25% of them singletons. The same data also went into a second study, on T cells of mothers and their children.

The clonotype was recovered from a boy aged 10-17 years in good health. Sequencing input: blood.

The CDR3 DNA follows: TGCGCCAGCAGCTCCGCAGGGGGCTACGAGCAGTACTTC. Translating it yields CASSSAGGYEQYF. The chain couples TRBV5-1 to TRBJ2-7, with 7 bases that match TRBD1. The V and J ends lost 3 bases and 3 bases, in that order; junction bases with no gene match: 3. This CDR3 has 13 residues. Germline V lookup: CDR1 SGHRS, CDR2 YFSETQ.